The 7 T cell receptor beta chains given below trace back to one sample, sequenced in a study of early T cells in non-severe SARS-CoV-2 infection. Each CDR3 protein is one row after TCRdb ran MiXCR on the 5' RACE reads. The sample includes 50,000 to 65,000 distinct CDR3 sequences, over 9% of them seen just once. The sequencing here drew on whole blood, taken at baseline. Source of these receptors: an adult who was a healthcare worker with PCR-confirmed SARS-CoV-2 infection or an uninfected control (not recorded which).

Ten or more counts support this clonotype. This chain links TRBV7-9 with TRBJ2-2; no reliable D call. V lost 6 bases and J 10 bases, leaving 12 bases between the germline ends. The CDR3 length is 12 residues. Germline-derived CDR1 and CDR2 are SEHNR and FQNEAQ (reference sequence). This CDR3 reads CASRARTPELFF. The CDR3 DNA reads as TGTGCCAGCAGAGCCAGGACGCCGGAGCTGTTTTTT.

For this clonotype: A read error may account for a junction end that differs from germline. The genes are TRBV6-5 and TRBJ2-1; 10 nucleotides line up with TRBD2. CDR3 length: 17 amino acids. Germline values: CDR1 MNHEY, CDR2 SVGAGI. CDR3 residues: CASSYSFLLAGDNEQFF. Written as DNA, the CDR3 is TGCGCCAGCAGTTACTCTTTCCTTCTAGCGGGGGACAATGAGCAGTTCTTC.

This clonotype has a handful of counts. The rearrangement links TRBV18 to TRBJ2-1; TRBD2 aligns across 12 bases. V gave up 4 bases and J gave up 8 bases; unmatched junction bases: 3. Germline V CDR1 and CDR2: KGHSH, LQKENI. The CDR3 spans 14 residues. Written as DNA, the CDR3 is TGTGCCAGCTCACATCTAGCGGGGGGGCATGAGCAGTTCTTC. Amino acids: CASSHLAGGHEQFF.

This clonotype was counted between two and nine times. V gene TRBV12-3 or TRBV12-4 combines with J gene TRBJ1-4; D unclear. V was shortened by 2 bases and J by 0 bases, with 10 bases between the two germline ends. This CDR3 spans 16 amino acids. The CDR3 spells CASSLQVGPTNEKLFF. Written as DNA, the CDR3 is TGTGCCAGCAGTTTACAGGTTGGCCCAACTAATGAAAAACTGTTTTTT.

The sample holds many counts of this clonotype. The rearrangement uses TRBV6-2 or TRBV6-3 and TRBJ2-3; 9 bases line up with TRBD2. This CDR3 is 15 amino acids long. The germline V gene has CDR1 MNHEY and CDR2 SVGEGT. The V segment lost 6 bases and the J segment 2 bases; nucleotides outside the gene matches: 6. The CDR3 sequence: CASSLAGTFTDTQYF. The CDR3 nucleotides are TGTGCCAGCAGCCTAGCGGGGACTTTCACAGATACGCAGTATTTT.

The chain combines TRBV10-3 with TRBJ1-4; D uncertain. CDR1 and CDR2 from the germline V gene are ENHRY and SYGVKD. CDR3 length equals 13 residues. Trimming stripped 7 bases from V and 2 bases from J, with 8 bases between. CDR3 sequence reads: CAIKPGTNEKLFF. DNA of the CDR3: TGTGCCATCAAGCCGGGGACTAATGAAAAACTGTTTTTT.

J is TRBJ2-1 and V is TRBV5-1, with 13 bases aligning to TRBD2. V gave up 7 bases and J gave up 8 bases; unmatched junction bases: 6. Germline values: CDR1 SGHRS, CDR2 YFSETQ. The CDR3 totals 14 residues. The CDR3, as DNA: TGCGCCAGCGGCCGACTAGCGGGGGGATATGAGCAGTTCTTC. Amino acid sequence: CASGRLAGGYEQFF. Together with reference TRBV5-1 and TRBJ2-1, the CDR3 gives the full variable domain: KAGVTQTPRYLIKTRGQQVTLSCSPISGHRSVSWYQQTPGQGLQFLFEYFSETQRNKGNFPGRFSGRQFSNSRSEMNVSTLELGDSALYLCASGRLAGGYEQFFGPGTRLTVL.